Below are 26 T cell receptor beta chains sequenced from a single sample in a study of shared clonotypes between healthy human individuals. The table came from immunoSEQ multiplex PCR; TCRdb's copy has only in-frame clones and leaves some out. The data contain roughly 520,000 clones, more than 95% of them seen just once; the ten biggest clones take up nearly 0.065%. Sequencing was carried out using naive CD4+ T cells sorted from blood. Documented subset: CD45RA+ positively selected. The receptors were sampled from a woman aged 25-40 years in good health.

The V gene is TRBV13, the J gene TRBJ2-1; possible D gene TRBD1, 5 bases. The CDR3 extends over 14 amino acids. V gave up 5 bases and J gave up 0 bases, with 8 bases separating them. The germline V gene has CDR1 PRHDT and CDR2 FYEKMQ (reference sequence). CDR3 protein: CASSQQVSYNEQFF. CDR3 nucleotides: TGTGCCAGCAGCCAACAGGTCTCCTACAATGAGCAGTTCTTC.

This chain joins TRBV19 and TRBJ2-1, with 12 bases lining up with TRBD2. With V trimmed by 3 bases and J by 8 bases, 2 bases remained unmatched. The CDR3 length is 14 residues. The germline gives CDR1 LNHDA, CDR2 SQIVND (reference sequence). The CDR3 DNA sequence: TGTGCCAGTAGTATGACTAGCGGGAGCTATGAGCAGTTCTTC. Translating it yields CASSMTSGSYEQFF.

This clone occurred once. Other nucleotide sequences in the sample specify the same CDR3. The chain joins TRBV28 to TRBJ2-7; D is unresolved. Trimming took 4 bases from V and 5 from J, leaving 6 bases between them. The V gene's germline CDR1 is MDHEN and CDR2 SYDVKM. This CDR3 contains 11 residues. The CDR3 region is CASSSRDEQYF. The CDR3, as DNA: TGTGCCAGCAGTTCAAGGGACGAGCAGTACTTC.

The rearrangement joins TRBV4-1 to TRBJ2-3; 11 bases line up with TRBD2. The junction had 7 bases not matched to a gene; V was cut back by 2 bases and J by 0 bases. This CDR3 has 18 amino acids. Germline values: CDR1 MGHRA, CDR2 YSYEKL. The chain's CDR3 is CASSQNPGLADSTDTQYF. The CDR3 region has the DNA TGCGCCAGCAGCCAAAATCCGGGACTAGCGGATAGCACAGATACGCAGTATTTT.

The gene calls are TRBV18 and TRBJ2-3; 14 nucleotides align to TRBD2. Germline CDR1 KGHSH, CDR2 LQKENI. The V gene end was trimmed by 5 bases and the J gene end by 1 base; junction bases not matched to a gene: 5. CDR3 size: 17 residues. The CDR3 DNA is TGTGCCAGCTCATGGGGGACTAGCGGGAGTGGCACAGATACGCAGTATTTT. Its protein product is CASSWGTSGSGTDTQYF. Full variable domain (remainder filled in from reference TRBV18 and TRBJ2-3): NAGVMQNPRHLVRRRGQEARLRCSPMKGHSHVYWYRQLPEEGLKFMVYLQKENIIDESGMPKERFSAEFPKEGPSILRIQQVVRGDSAAYFCASSWGTSGSGTDTQYFGPGTRLTVL.

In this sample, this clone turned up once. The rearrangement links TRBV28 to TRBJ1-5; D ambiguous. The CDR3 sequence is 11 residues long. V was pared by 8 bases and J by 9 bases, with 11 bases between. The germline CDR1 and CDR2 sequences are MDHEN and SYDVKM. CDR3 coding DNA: TGTGCCAGCTCGATTCTGTTGCCCCAGCATTTT. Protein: CASSILLPQHF. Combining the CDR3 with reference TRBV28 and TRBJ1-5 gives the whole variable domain DVKVTQSSRYLVKRTGEKVFLECVQDMDHENMFWYRQDPGLGLRLIYFSYDVKMKEKGDIPEGYSVSREKKERFSLILESASTNQTSMYLCASSILLPQHFGDGTRLSIL.

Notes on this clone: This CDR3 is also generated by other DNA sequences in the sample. CDR3 sequence: CASNIGGGYQETQYF. CDR3 bases: TGTGCCAGCAATATAGGAGGGGGGTATCAAGAGACCCAGTACTTC. The genes are TRBV27 and TRBJ2-5; the D gene could be TRBD1 or TRBD2 (6 bases each). V was shortened by 7 bases and J by 2 bases, with 17 bases between the two germline ends. The CDR3 has 15 residues. Germline V lookup: CDR1 MNHEY, CDR2 SMNVEV (reference sequence).

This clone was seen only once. CDR3 protein: CASSLGARKDTQYF. The CDR3 DNA reads TGTGCCAGCAGTTTGGGGGCTCGGAAAGATACGCAGTATTTT. The V gene is TRBV27, the J gene TRBJ2-3, with D possibly matching TRBD1 (6 bases). CDR1 MNHEY and CDR2 SMNVEV come from the germline V gene (reference sequence). Between the trimmed V and J ends, which lost 3 bases and 5 bases, there was a span of 12 bases. The CDR3 is 14 residues long.

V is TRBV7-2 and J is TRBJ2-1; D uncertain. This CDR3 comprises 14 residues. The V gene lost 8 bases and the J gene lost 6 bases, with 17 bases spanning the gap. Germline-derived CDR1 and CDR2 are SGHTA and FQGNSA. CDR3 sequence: CASSGQAASNEQFF. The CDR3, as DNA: TGTGCCAGCTCCGGCCAGGCTGCCAGCAATGAGCAGTTCTTC.

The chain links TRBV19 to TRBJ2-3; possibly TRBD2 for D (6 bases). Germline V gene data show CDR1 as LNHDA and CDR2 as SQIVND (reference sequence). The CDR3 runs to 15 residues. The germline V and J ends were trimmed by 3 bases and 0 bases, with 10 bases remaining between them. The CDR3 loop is CASSMRLASTDTQYF. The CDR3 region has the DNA TGTGCCAGTAGTATGCGGCTAGCGAGCACAGATACGCAGTATTTT.

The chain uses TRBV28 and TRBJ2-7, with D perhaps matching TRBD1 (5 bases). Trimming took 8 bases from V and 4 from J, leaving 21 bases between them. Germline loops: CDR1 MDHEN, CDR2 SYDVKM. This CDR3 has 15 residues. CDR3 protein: CASAPYKGKSYEQYF. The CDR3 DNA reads TGTGCCAGCGCCCCCTATAAGGGGAAGTCTTACGAGCAGTACTTC.

CDR3 sequence (DNA): TGTGCCAGCAGCCAAGTCGGGCGAGACTCCTACAATGAGCAGTTCTTC. As protein: CASSQVGRDSYNEQFF. The chain employs TRBV4-2 and TRBJ2-1; no firm D call. CDR1 LGHNA and CDR2 YNFKEQ come from the germline V gene. Between the trimmed V and J ends, which lost 1 base and 0 bases, there was a span of 10 bases. The CDR3 loop spans 16 amino acids.

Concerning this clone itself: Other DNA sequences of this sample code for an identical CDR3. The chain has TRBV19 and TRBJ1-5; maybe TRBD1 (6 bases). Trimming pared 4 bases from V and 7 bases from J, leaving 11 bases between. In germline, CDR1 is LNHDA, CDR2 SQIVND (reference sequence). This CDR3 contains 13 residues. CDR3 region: CASSTQGGQPQHF. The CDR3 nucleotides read TGTGCCAGTAGTACACAGGGAGGACAGCCCCAGCATTTT.

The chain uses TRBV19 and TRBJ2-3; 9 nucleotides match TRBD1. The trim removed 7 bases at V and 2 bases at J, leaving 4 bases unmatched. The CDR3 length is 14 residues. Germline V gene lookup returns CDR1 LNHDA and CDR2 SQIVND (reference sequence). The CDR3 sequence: CASNDRGFTDTQYF. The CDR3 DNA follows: TGTGCCAGTAACGACAGGGGGTTCACAGATACGCAGTATTTT.

For the CDR3, the DNA is TGTGCCAGCAGCGAACGGGACAGGGGCAATGAGCAGTTCTTC. Translating it yields CASSERDRGNEQFF. The chain couples TRBV11-2 to TRBJ2-1, with 10 bases that match TRBD1. Germline V CDR1 and CDR2: SGHAT, FQNNGV. V gave up 5 bases and J gave up 6 bases; unmatched junction bases: 4. This CDR3 has 14 residues.

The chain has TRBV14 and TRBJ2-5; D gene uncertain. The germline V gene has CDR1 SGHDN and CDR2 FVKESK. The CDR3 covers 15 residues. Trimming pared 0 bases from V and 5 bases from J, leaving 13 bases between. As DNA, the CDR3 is TGTGCCAGCAGCCAAGATCCGGCCAGGCCGGAGACCCAGTACTTC. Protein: CASSQDPARPETQYF.

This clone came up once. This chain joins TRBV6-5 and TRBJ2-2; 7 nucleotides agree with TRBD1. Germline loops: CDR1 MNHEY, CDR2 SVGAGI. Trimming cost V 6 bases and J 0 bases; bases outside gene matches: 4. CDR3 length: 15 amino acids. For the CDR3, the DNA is TGTGCCAGCAGGAGGGGGCAGGCGAACACCGGGGAGCTGTTTTTT. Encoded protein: CASRRGQANTGELFF.

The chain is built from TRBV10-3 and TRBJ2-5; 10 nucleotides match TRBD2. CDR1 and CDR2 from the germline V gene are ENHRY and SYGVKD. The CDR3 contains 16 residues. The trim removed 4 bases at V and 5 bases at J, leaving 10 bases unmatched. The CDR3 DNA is TGTGCCATCAGTGGATTCTCAGCGGGAGGGCGGGAGACCCAGTACTTC. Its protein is CAISGFSAGGRETQYF.

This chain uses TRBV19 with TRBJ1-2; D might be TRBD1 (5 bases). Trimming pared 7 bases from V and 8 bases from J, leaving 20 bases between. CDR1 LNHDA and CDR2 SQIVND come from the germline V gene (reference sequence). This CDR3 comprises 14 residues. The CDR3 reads CASIPNRDRGGYTF. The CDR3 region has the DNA TGTGCCAGTATACCTAACCGGGACCGCGGCGGCTACACCTTC.

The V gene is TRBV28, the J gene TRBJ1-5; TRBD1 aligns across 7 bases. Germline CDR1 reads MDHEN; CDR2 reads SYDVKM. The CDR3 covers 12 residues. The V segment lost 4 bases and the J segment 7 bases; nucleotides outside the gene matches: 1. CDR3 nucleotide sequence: TGTGCCAGCAGTTCCAGGGGGCAGCCCCAGCATTTT. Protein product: CASSSRGQPQHF.

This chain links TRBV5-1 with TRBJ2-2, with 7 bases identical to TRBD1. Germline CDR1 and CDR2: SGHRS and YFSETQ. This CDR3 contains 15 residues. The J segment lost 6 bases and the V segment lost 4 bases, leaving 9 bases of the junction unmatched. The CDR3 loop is CASSITGTGAGELFF. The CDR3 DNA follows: TGCGCCAGCAGCATCACCGGTACAGGGGCCGGGGAGCTGTTTTTT.

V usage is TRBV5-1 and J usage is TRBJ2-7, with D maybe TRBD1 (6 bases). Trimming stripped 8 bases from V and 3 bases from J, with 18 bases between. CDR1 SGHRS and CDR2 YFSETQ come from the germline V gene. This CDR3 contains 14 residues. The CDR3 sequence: CASKHRDLDYEQYF. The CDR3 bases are TGCGCCAGTAAACACAGGGATCTCGACTACGAGCAGTACTTC.

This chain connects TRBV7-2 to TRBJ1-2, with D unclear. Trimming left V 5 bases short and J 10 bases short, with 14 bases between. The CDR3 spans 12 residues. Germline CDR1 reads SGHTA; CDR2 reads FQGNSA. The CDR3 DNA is TGTGCCAGCAGCCCCGGGTCACGGCTCTACACCTTC. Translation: CASSPGSRLYTF.

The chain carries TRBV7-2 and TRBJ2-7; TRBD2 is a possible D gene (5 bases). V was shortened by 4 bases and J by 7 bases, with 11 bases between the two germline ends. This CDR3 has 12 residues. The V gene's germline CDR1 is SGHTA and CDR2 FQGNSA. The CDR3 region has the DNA TGTGCCAGCAGCTGGGTTGCGGGTGAGCAGTACTTC. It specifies CASSWVAGEQYF. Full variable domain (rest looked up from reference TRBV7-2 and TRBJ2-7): GAGVSQSPSNKVTEKGKDVELRCDPISGHTALYWYRQSLGQGLEFLIYFQGNSAPDKSGLPSDRFSAERTGGSVSTLTIQRTQQEDSAVYLCASSWVAGEQYFGPGTRLTVT.

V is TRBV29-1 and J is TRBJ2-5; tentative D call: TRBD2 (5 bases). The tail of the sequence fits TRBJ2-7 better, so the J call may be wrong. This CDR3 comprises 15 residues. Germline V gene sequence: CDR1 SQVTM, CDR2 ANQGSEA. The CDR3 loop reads CSVELTGSLSYEQYF. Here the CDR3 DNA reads TGCAGCGTTGAACTTACGGGGTCACTCAGCTACGAGCAGTACTTC.

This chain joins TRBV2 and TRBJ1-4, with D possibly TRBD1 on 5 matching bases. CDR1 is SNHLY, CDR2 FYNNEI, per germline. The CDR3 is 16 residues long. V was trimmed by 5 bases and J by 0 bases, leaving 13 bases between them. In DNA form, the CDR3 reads TGTGCCAGCAGTCTAAGACAGAGAACAACTAATGAAAAACTGTTTTTT. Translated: CASSLRQRTTNEKLFF. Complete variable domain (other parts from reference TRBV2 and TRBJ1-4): EPEVTQTPSHQVTQMGQEVILRCVPISNHLYFYWYRQILGQKVEFLVSFYNNEISEKSEIFDDQFSVERPDGSNFTLKIRSTKLEDSAMYFCASSLRQRTTNEKLFFGSGTQLSVL.